These 9 T cell receptor beta chains share one sample of origin, sequenced in a study of Graves' ophthalmopathy and Graves' hyperthyroidism. The TCR beta CDR3 regions underwent amplification from RNA transcripts. An opening RT-PCR round employed HTBI primers and preceded a second-round multiplex PCR. TCRdb called the multiplex PCR reads again in MiXCR, with one record for every CDR3 protein. This sample has 300,000 or so distinct CDR3 sequences; 17% occur once, and the top ten carry roughly an eighth. The sample comprised peripheral blood. All receptors derive from an adult man with Graves' ophthalmopathy.

This clonotype was detected ten times or more. The chain combines TRBV4-1 with TRBJ1-2, with 8 bases identical to TRBD1. CDR1 is MGHRA, CDR2 YSYEKL, per germline. The CDR3 length is 16 residues. The junction had 12 bases not matched to a gene; V was cut back by 7 bases and J by 2 bases. The CDR3 DNA sequence: TGCGCCAGCAAACCATTCCCGGGACAGGAGAACTATGGCTACACCTTC. It translates to CASKPFPGQENYGYTF.

This clonotype was recorded many times. V and J are TRBV2 and TRBJ2-2; D may correspond to TRBD1 or TRBD2 (5 bases each). This CDR3 has 14 residues. In germline, CDR1 is SNHLY, CDR2 FYNNEI. Trimming shortened V by 5 bases and J by 6 bases, and 13 bases separated the two germline ends. CDR3 residues: CASSPGRYPGELFF. The CDR3 DNA reads TGTGCCAGCAGTCCGGGACGATATCCCGGGGAGCTGTTTTTT.

This clonotype was counted many times. Here the CDR3 reads CSAPNLAGETYEQYF. CDR3 nucleotides: TGCAGTGCACCTAACTTAGCGGGGGAAACCTACGAGCAGTACTTC. This chain joins TRBV20-1 and TRBJ2-7; TRBD2 agrees at 9 bases. V lost 6 bases and J lost 2; bases outside the gene matches: 11. Germline assignment: CDR1 DFQATT and CDR2 SNEGSKA (reference sequence). The CDR3 consists of 15 residues.

Concerning this clonotype itself: This may stem from a read error, because a much larger clone lies one nucleotide away. The V and J genes are TRBV12-3 or TRBV12-4 and TRBJ1-2; no clear D. The CDR3 length is 15 residues. The CDR3 coding sequence is TGTGTCAGCAACACCGGGCGCTCCTCCTTCTATGGCTACACCTTC. Its translation is CVSNTGRSSFYGYTF.

In its sample, this clonotype was seen a few times. The chain couples TRBV30 to TRBJ1-1; D is possibly TRBD1 (5 bases). The CDR3 length is 12 residues. Trimming stripped 4 bases from V and 4 bases from J, with 10 bases between. Per the germline V gene, CDR1 is GTSNPN and CDR2 is SVGIG (reference sequence). Here the CDR3 DNA reads TGTGCCTGGAAACGGGGGTCCACTGAAGCTTTCTTT. Encoded protein: CAWKRGSTEAFF.

Many counts were recorded for this clonotype. The chain carries TRBV11-2 and TRBJ1-2; weak D call: TRBD1 (5 bases). The CDR3 has 14 amino acids. The germline gives CDR1 SGHAT, CDR2 FQNNGV. Trimming pared 1 base from V and 4 bases from J, leaving 10 bases between. CDR3 sequence (DNA): TGTGCCAGCAGCTTAGGCCACAGGAGCTATGGCTACACCTTC. It yields the protein CASSLGHRSYGYTF. The full variable domain, in which reference TRBV11-2 and TRBJ1-2 provide the parts outside the CDR3, is EAGVAQSPRYKIIEKRQSVAFWCNPISGHATLYWYQQILGQGPKLLIQFQNNGVVDDSQLPKDRFSAERLKGVDSTLKIQPAKLEDSAVYLCASSLGHRSYGYTFGSGTRLTVV.

This clonotype was seen repeatedly, ten times or more. The CDR3 here is CASNRGGRAHNEQFF. The CDR3 DNA is TGTGCCAGCAACAGGGGCGGGAGGGCCCACAATGAGCAGTTCTTC. V gene TRBV6-4 combines with J gene TRBJ2-1, with 9 bases that match TRBD2. V shed 7 bases and J 5 bases; nucleotides not matched to a gene: 9. The V gene's germline CDR1 is MRHNA and CDR2 SNTAGT. This CDR3 region has 15 residues.

This clonotype was counted at least ten times. J is TRBJ2-7 and V is TRBV29-1; perhaps TRBD1 as D (5 bases). Germline assignment: CDR1 SQVTM and CDR2 ANQGSEA. The CDR3 has 12 amino acids. V lost 8 bases and J lost 1, with 12 bases in between. The CDR3, as DNA: TGCAGCATCCAGACAGTTTCCTACGAGCAGTACTTC. Its translation is CSIQTVSYEQYF.

Note on this clonotype: At one of its ends the junction is not consistent with the germline gene, which may arise from a read error. The chain links TRBV15 to TRBJ1-1; the D is unclear. The CDR3 is 14 residues long. The germline V gene encodes CDR1 LNHNV and CDR2 YYDKDF (reference sequence). CDR3: CATSRARWNTEAYF. The CDR3, as DNA: TGTGCCACCAGCAGAGCTCGGTGGAACACTGAAGCTTACTTT. The whole variable domain, remainder taken from reference TRBV15 and TRBJ1-1, is DAMVIQNPRYQVTQFGKPVTLSCSQTLNHNVMYWYQQKSSQAPKLLFHYYDKDFNNEADTPDNFQSRRPNTSFCFLDIRSPGLGDTAMYLCATSRARWNTEAYFGQGTRLTVV.